The entry below gives a single T cell receptor (beta chain) sequence along with its context. The antigen is undetermined. The final CDR3 position lacks the conserved phenylalanine or tryptophan, pointing to a likely read error. This sample was included in a study of breast tumors, draining lymph nodes, adjacent tissues. Breast cancer patients provided tissue from their axillary draining lymph nodes. TCRdb redid the calling of the multiplex PCR reads with MiXCR, one entry per CDR3 protein. The repertoire holds about 110,000 distinct CDR3 sequences, around 30% seen once, with around 5.9% in the top ten. Study results and limitations: Compared with lymph nodes, tumors were less diverse; compared with nontumor tissue, more. Luminal-like breast cancer showed significantly higher tumor–nontumor repertoire similarity than basal-like.

The germline V and J ends were trimmed by 4 bases and 2 bases, with 19 bases remaining between them. This CDR3 contains 16 residues. The V gene's germline CDR1 is SGHRS and CDR2 YFSETQ. This chain joins TRBV5-1 and TRBJ2-7; TRBD1 might be the D (7 bases). This TCR was recovered from a female donor with breast cancer. Some clones in this sample may be carry-over from other donors' samples. Sequenced sample: axillary lymph node tissue. CDR3 nucleotides: TGCGCCAGCAGCGGGGTAACAGGGGACTCTACCTACGAGCAGTACTCC. Its translation is CASSGVTGDSTYEQYS.